What follows is one T cell receptor (beta chain) and its context. Generated by immunoSEQ multiplex PCR, the TCRdb table keeps only in-frame clones and is missing some. The repertoire holds about 49,000 clones, with about four fifths as singletons. The germline V gene has CDR1 SGHRS and CDR2 YFSETQ. The CDR3 spans 16 residues. Trimming removed 4 bases at V and 3 bases at J, with 20 bases between. The record originates from a study of blood T cell repertoires in COVID-19. Study context: Samples of COVID-19 (acute and convalescent) were obtained from the United States, Italy and Spain. T cells, B-cell-depleted T cells, or PBMCs supplied cDNA or gDNA.

One Seattle source followed patients from active infection through their disease course. This TCR was sampled from a woman older than 75 with COVID-19, enrolled during active disease. The specimen was peripheral blood. The rearrangement joins TRBV5-1 to TRBJ2-7, with D possibly TRBD2 on 6 matching bases. CDR3 bases: TGCGCCAGCAGCCCTAATGCCGGGACTGTCTACTACGAGCAGTACTTC. This sequence encodes CASSPNAGTVYYEQYF.